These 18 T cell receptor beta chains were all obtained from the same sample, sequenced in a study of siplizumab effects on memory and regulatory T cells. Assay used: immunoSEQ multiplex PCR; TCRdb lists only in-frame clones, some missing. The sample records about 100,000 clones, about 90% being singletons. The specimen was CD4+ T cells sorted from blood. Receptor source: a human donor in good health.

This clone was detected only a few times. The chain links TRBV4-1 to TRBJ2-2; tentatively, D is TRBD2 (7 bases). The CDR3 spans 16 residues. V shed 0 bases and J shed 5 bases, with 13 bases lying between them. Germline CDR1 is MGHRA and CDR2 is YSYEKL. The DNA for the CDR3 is TGCGCCAGCAGCCAAGAGGAGGGGGGGTATACCGGGGAGCTGTTTTTT. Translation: CASSQEEGGYTGELFF.

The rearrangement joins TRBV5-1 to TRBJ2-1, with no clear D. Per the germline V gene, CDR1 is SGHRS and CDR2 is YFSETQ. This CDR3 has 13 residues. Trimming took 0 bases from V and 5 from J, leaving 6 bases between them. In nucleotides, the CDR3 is TGCGCCAGCAGCTTGGTCCAGGACAATGAGCAGTTCTTC. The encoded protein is CASSLVQDNEQFF.

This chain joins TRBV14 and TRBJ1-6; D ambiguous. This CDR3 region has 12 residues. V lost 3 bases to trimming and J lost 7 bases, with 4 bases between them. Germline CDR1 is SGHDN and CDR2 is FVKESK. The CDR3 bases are TGTGCCAGCAGCCACCCCAATTCACCCCTCCACTTT. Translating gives CASSHPNSPLHF.

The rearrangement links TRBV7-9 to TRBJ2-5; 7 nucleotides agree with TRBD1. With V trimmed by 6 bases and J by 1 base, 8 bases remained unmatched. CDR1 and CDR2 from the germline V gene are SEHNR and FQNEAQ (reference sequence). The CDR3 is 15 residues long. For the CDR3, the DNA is TGTGCCAGCAGGGGGGCTGGGACAGCCCAAGAGACCCAGTACTTC. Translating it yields CASRGAGTAQETQYF.

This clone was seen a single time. CDR3: CASSTASATNEKLFF. For the CDR3, the DNA is TGTGCCAGCTCGACAGCGTCTGCAACTAATGAAAAACTGTTTTTT. The V call is TRBV27, the J call TRBJ1-4; maybe TRBD1 (5 bases). Deletions cut 8 bases from V and 0 bases from J, with 13 bases between. Germline V gives CDR1 MNHEY, CDR2 SMNVEV (reference sequence). CDR3 length equals 15 residues. The whole variable domain, filled in from reference TRBV27 and TRBJ1-4, reads EAQVTQNPRYLITVTGKKLTVTCSQNMNHEYMSWYRQDPGLGLRQIYYSMNVEVTDKGDVPEGYKVSRKEKRNFPLILESPSPNQTSLYFCASSTASATNEKLFFGSGTQLSVL.

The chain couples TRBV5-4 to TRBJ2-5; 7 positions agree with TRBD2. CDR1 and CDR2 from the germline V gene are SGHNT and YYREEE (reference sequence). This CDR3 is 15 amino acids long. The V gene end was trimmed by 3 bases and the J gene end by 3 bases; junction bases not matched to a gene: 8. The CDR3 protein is CASSYRGELKETQYF. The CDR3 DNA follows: TGTGCCAGCAGCTACCGGGGGGAACTAAAAGAGACCCAGTACTTC.

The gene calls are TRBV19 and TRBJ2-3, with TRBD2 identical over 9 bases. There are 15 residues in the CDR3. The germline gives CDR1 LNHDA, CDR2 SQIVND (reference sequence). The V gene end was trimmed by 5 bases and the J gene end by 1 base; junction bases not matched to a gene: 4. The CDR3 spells CASSWQRGGTDTQYF. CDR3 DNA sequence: TGTGCCAGTAGTTGGCAGCGGGGGGGCACAGATACGCAGTATTTT.

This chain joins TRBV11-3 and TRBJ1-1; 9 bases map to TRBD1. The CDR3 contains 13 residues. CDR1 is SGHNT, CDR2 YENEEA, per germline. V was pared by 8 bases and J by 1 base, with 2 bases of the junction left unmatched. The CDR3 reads CASGTGRNTEAFF. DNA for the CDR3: TGTGCCAGCGGGACAGGGAGGAACACTGAAGCTTTCTTT.

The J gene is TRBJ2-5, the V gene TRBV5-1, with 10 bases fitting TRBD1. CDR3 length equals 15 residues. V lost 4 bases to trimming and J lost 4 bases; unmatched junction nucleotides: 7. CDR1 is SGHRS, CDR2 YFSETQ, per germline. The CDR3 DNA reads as TGCGCCAGCAGCCTCCCGACAGGGGGCGTAGAGACCCAGTACTTC. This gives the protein CASSLPTGGVETQYF.

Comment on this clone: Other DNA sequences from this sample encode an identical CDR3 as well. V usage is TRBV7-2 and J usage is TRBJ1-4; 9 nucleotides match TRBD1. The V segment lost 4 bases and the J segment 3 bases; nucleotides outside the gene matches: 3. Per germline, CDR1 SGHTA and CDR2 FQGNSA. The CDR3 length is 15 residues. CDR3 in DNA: TGTGCCAGCAGCTGGAGACAGGGGGCTAATGAAAAACTGTTTTTT. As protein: CASSWRQGANEKLFF.

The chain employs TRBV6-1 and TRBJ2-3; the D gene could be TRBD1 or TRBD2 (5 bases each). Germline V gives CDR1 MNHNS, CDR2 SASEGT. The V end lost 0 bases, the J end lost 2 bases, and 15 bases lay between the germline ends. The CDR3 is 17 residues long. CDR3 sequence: CASSEARGAVSTDTQYF. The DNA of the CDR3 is TGTGCCAGCAGTGAAGCCCGAGGGGCCGTTTCCACAGATACGCAGTATTTT.

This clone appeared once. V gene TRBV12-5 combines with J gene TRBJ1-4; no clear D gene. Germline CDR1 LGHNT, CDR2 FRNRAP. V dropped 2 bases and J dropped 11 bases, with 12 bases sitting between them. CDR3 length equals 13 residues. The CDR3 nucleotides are TGTGCTAGTGGTTTGACCGAGACCCAGAAACTGTTTTTT. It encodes CASGLTETQKLFF.

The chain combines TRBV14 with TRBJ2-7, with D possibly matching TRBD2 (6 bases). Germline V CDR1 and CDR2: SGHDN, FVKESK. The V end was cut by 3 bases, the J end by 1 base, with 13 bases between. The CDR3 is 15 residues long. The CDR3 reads CASSHGGSRSYEQYF. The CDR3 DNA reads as TGTGCCAGCAGCCACGGAGGGTCCCGATCCTACGAGCAGTACTTC.

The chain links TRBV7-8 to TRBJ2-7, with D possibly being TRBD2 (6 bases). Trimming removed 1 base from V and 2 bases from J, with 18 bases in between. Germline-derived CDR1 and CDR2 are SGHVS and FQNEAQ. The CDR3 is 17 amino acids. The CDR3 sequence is CASSLGASGLRPYEQYF. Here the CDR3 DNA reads TGTGCCAGCAGCTTAGGGGCGAGCGGGCTGCGTCCCTACGAGCAGTACTTC.

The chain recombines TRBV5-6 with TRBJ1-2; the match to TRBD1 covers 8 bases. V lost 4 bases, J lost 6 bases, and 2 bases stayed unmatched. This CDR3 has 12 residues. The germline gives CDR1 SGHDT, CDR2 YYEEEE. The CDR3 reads CASSMTGDGYTF. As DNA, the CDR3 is TGTGCCAGCAGCATGACAGGGGATGGCTACACCTTC.

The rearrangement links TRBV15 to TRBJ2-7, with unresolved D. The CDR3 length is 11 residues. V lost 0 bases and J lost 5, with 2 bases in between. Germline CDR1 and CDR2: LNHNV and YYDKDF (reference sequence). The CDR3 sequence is CATSRENEQYF. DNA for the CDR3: TGTGCCACCAGCAGAGAAAACGAGCAGTACTTC.

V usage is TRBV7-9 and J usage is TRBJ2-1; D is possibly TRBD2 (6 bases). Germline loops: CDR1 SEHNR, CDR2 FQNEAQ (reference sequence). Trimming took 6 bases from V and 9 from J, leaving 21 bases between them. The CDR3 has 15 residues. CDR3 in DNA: TGTGCCAGCAGTGGAGGGGTAGGATTTGGCAGTGAGCAGTTCTTC. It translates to CASSGGVGFGSEQFF.

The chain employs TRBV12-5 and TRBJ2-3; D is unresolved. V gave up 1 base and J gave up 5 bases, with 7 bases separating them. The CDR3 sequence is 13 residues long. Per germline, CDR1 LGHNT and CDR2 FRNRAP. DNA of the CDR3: TGTGCTAGTGGTTTGGGGGCCATAGATACGCAGTATTTT. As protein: CASGLGAIDTQYF.